These 21 T cell receptor beta chains share one sample of origin, sequenced in a study of T cell clonality in common variable immunodeficiency. General study results and limits: In common variable immunodeficiency, TCR beta chains reportedly carried fewer deletions and N-nucleotide insertions.

TCRdb's copy holds only in-frame clones and misses some; the assay was immunoSEQ multiplex PCR. The profile covers around 40,000 clones, none occurring a single time. These receptors are not linked to any known antigen. Material for sequencing was peripheral blood mononuclear cells. These receptors all stem from a human donor with common variable immunodeficiency.

CDR3: CAWTNFGTGVRKLFF. CDR3 DNA (partial): TGTGCCTGGACTAATTTTGGGACAGGGGTTCGGAAA. V and J are TRBV30 and TRBJ1-4, with 10 positions matching TRBD1. The observed sequence ends 3 residues before the CDR3 terminus, with the missing tail filled in from the germline J gene. Germline CDR1 and CDR2: GTSNPN and SVGIG (reference sequence). The CDR3 contains 15 residues.

On this clone itself: The read ends 3 residues early relative to the CDR3; the germline J gene fills the gap. The chain employs TRBV19 and TRBJ1-1, with D unresolved. This CDR3 has 16 amino acids. Deletions cut 4 bases from V and 0 bases from J, with 15 bases between. Germline assignment: CDR1 LNHDA and CDR2 SQIVND (reference sequence). CDR3 DNA (partial): TGTGCCAGTAGTAATCGTGGACTCCTTATGAACACTGAA. Its translation: CASSNRGLLMNTE. The full CDR3 protein is CASSNRGLLMNTEAFF.

This clone was recorded at least ten times. The read is 3 residues too short to cover the CDR3 end, so that end is filled in from the germline J gene. The chain has TRBV5-1 and TRBJ2-7, with 7 bases lining up with TRBD1. CDR3 length equals 14 residues. With V trimmed by 0 bases and J by 1 base, 1 base remained unmatched. CDR1 is SGHRS, CDR2 YFSETQ, per germline. CDR3 residues: CASSLDRGSYEQYF. The covered CDR3 bases are TGCGCCAGCAGCTTGGACAGGGGTTCCTACGAG. The full variable domain, in which reference TRBV5-1 and TRBJ2-7 provide the parts outside the CDR3, is KAGVTQTPRYLIKTRGQQVTLSCSPISGHRSVSWYQQTPGQGLQFLFEYFSETQRNKGNFPGRFSGRQFSNSRSEMNVSTLELGDSALYLCASSLDRGSYEQYFGPGTRLTVT.

To note about this clone: The CDR3 goes on 3 residues after the read ends, and that part is filled in from the germline J gene. This chain uses TRBV19 with TRBJ2-3; possible D gene TRBD1, 5 bases. The CDR3 covers 13 residues. Germline CDR1 and CDR2: LNHDA and SQIVND (reference sequence). V was cut by 5 bases and J by 3 bases, with 9 bases left in between. The covered CDR3 bases are TGTGCCAGTAGTCCGGCAGGGACAGATACG. This codes for CASSPAGTDT. The whole CDR3 sequence is CASSPAGTDTQYF.

This clone came up many times. The CDR3 end falls 3 residues outside the read, so it is completed with the germline J gene. The chain is built from TRBV4-1 and TRBJ2-3, with D tentatively TRBD2 (7 bases). Per the germline V gene, CDR1 is MGHRA and CDR2 is YSYEKL. V was clipped by 4 bases and J by 0 bases, with 17 bases between them. The CDR3 covers 17 residues. CDR3 sequence: CASSRSGDTASTDTQYF. The DNA read from the CDR3 is TGCGCCAGCAGCCGGAGCGGGGACACCGCTAGCACAGATACG.

This clone was picked up many times. The CDR3 end falls 3 residues outside the read, so it is completed with the germline J gene. The rearrangement joins TRBV29-1 to TRBJ2-4, with D perhaps being TRBD1 or TRBD2 (6 bases each). V lost 5 bases to trimming and J lost 6 bases, with 23 bases between them. CDR3 length equals 16 residues. CDR1 and CDR2 from the germline V gene are SQVTM and ANQGSEA. The covered CDR3 bases are TGCAGCGTTACCGAAAACAGGGAGGTTATCGGAAACATT. It is translated as CSVTENREVIGNI. The complete CDR3 protein is CSVTENREVIGNIQYF.

This clone was counted a few times. The CDR3 end is not reached by the read, which stops 3 residues before it; the germline J gene fills it in. The genes are TRBV11-2 and TRBJ2-7; D unclear. Trimming pared 3 bases from V and 6 bases from J, leaving 9 bases between. The CDR3 covers 12 residues. The germline gives CDR1 SGHAT, CDR2 FQNNGV. CDR3 in amino acids: CASSLMAVEQYF. Incomplete CDR3 DNA: TGTGCCAGCAGCTTGATGGCGGTCGAG.

This clone showed up just a few times. Coverage ceases 3 residues before the CDR3 finishes, and the germline J gene fills in the end. The chain carries TRBV5-1 and TRBJ1-1; 11 bases are shared with TRBD1. The CDR3 sequence is 15 residues long. The germline gives CDR1 SGHRS, CDR2 YFSETQ. The V and J ends lost 4 bases and 4 bases, in that order; junction bases with no gene match: 6. The CDR3 loop is CASSPRGQGVTEAFF. The sequenced CDR3 bases are TGCGCCAGCAGCCCGCGGGGACAGGGGGTCACTGAA.

On this clone: Coverage ceases 3 residues before the CDR3 finishes, and the germline J gene fills in the end. V and J are TRBV29-1 and TRBJ1-4; a possible D gene is TRBD1 (6 bases). CDR1 is SQVTM, CDR2 ANQGSEA, per germline. CDR3 length: 12 residues. The V end was cut by 7 bases, the J end by 8 bases, with 14 bases between. CDR3 amino acids: CSALTGYEKLFF. The sequenced part of the CDR3 DNA is TGCAGCGCGCTGACAGGTTACGAAAAA.

This clone has more than one count but fewer than ten. The CDR3 end lies 3 residues beyond the end of the read and is filled in from the germline J gene. V gene TRBV7-9 combines with J gene TRBJ1-4; D is ambiguous. Germline V gives CDR1 SEHNR, CDR2 FQNEAQ (reference sequence). This CDR3 has 13 residues. The ends were cut back, 5 bases at V and 7 bases at J, with 11 bases in the middle. Incomplete CDR3 DNA: TGTGCCAGCAGCCCCCGCCCGGGTGAAAAA. It translates to CASSPRPGEK. The whole CDR3 protein reads CASSPRPGEKLFF.

About this clone itself: The CDR3 end falls 3 residues outside the read, so it is completed with the germline J gene. J is TRBJ2-1 and V is TRBV6-2 or TRBV6-3, with 8 nucleotides matching TRBD2. The germline gives CDR1 MNHEY, CDR2 SVGEGT. J gave up 7 bases and V 0 bases, and 5 bases lay outside the gene matches. The CDR3 spans 15 residues. The covered CDR3 bases are TGTGCCAGCAGTTACTCCAGCGGGAGCATGAATGAG. It codes for CASSYSSGSMNE. The entire CDR3 protein is CASSYSSGSMNEQFF.

This clone appeared a few times. The missing CDR3 end, 3 residues past where the read stops, is filled in from the germline J gene. The chain carries TRBV5-8 and TRBJ2-7; possible D gene TRBD1, 6 bases. The length of the CDR3 is 13 residues. The germline gives CDR1 SGHTS, CDR2 YDEGEE. V dropped 6 bases and J dropped 0 bases, with 10 bases sitting between them. The CDR3 here is CASTGTSSYEQYF. CDR3 bases read: TGTGCCAGCACTGGGACAAGCTCCTACGAG.

On this clone: Coverage ceases 3 residues before the CDR3 finishes, and the germline J gene fills in the end. This chain uses TRBV5-1 with TRBJ2-7; 8 nucleotides match TRBD2. Germline CDR1 reads SGHRS; CDR2 reads YFSETQ. The CDR3 covers 17 residues. V was pared by 0 bases and J by 2 bases, with 10 bases of the junction left unmatched. CDR3 bases read: TGCGCCAGCAGCTTGGCCAAGGTAGCGGGACCGACCTACGAG. It specifies CASSLAKVAGPTYE. The full-length CDR3 reads as CASSLAKVAGPTYEQYF.

Regarding this clone: The read halts 3 residues ahead of the CDR3 end, with the missing end drawn from the germline J gene. The V and J genes are TRBV13 and TRBJ1-2; D remains ambiguous. Between the trimmed V and J ends, which lost 4 bases and 4 bases, there was a span of 7 bases. The CDR3 loop spans 12 amino acids. The germline V gene has CDR1 PRHDT and CDR2 FYEKMQ (reference sequence). CDR3 bases read: TGTGCCAGCAGCTCCAGTTCCTATGGC. Encoded protein: CASSSSSYG. The CDR3 reads in full as CASSSSSYGYTF. Full variable domain (missing parts from reference TRBV13 and TRBJ1-2): AAGVIQSPRHLIKEKRETATLKCYPIPRHDTVYWYQQGPGQDPQFLISFYEKMQSDKGSIPDRFSAQQFSDYHSELNMSSLELGDSALYFCASSSSSYGYTFGSGTRLTVV.

Turning to this clone: The read comes to an end 3 residues before the CDR3 does, leaving the germline J gene to fill in the end. The V and J genes are TRBV19 and TRBJ2-1; tentatively, D is TRBD1 (6 bases). Germline CDR1 reads LNHDA; CDR2 reads SQIVND (reference sequence). V lost 7 bases, J lost 0 bases, and 16 bases lay in between. The CDR3 runs to 16 residues. This CDR3 is CASTSGAGSSYNEQFF. Partial CDR3 DNA: TGTGCCAGTACCTCAGGGGCTGGTAGCTCCTACAATGAG.

This clone has a handful of counts. Relative to the germline gene, one junction end is altered; a read error may explain this. The read ends 3 residues early relative to the CDR3; the germline J gene fills the gap. The V call is TRBV7-7, the J call TRBJ2-2; D call uncertain. CDR1 is SSHAT and CDR2 is FNYEAQ in the germline V gene (reference sequence). The CDR3 loop spans 15 amino acids. The CDR3 is CASSLVTGGTGELFF. CDR3 DNA (partial): TGTGCTAGCAGCTTAGTAACCGGCGGCACCGGGGAG.

As concerns this clone: The CDR3 goes on 3 residues after the read ends, and that part is filled in from the germline J gene. The rearrangement links TRBV11-3 to TRBJ2-1, with TRBD2 identical over 9 bases. Germline V CDR1 and CDR2: SGHNT, YENEEA. J lost 5 bases, V lost 5 bases, and 4 bases had no gene match. The CDR3 length is 14 residues. Partial CDR3 DNA: TGTGCCAGCAGCCGACTAGCGGCAAACAATGAG. This sequence encodes CASSRLAANNE. The complete CDR3 protein is CASSRLAANNEQFF.

A note on this clone: The read terminates 3 residues before the CDR3 end, so the remaining end is supplied by the germline J gene. The V gene is TRBV30, the J gene TRBJ2-7; 7 positions match TRBD1. The CDR3 length is 14 residues. Germline lookup yields CDR1 GTSNPN and CDR2 SVGIG (reference sequence). With V trimmed by 0 bases and J by 3 bases, 5 bases remained unmatched. The CDR3 region is CAWSVGGVGYEQYF. CDR3 bases read: TGTGCCTGGAGTGTAGGGGGCGTCGGCTACGAG.

As to this clone: The CDR3 end is not reached by the read, which stops 3 residues before it; the germline J gene fills it in. The chain has TRBV7-9 and TRBJ2-3; TRBD2 might be the D (5 bases). The CDR3 length is 14 residues. V gave up 9 bases and J gave up 2 bases, with 15 bases separating them. The germline gives CDR1 SEHNR, CDR2 FQNEAQ (reference sequence). The sequenced CDR3 bases are TGTGCCAGTCCTGCAGCGGACCTCACAGATACG. Amino acid sequence: CASPAADLTDT. The complete CDR3 reads CASPAADLTDTQYF.

A remark on this clone: The read finishes 3 residues shy of the CDR3 end, and the germline J gene is used to complete it. The chain carries TRBV7-2 and TRBJ2-7; TRBD1 matches at 9 bases. The CDR3 length is 17 residues. J lost 0 bases, V lost 0 bases, and 6 bases had no gene match. Looked up from germline, CDR1 is SGHTA and CDR2 is FQGNSA. The CDR3 loop is CASSLAYRGRSSYEQYF. The sequenced part of the CDR3 DNA is TGTGCCAGCAGCTTAGCCTACAGGGGGCGCAGCTCCTACGAG.

In regard to this clone: The sequenced fragment ends 3 residues before the CDR3 boundary, so the rest is inferred from the germline J gene. This chain links TRBV6-2 or TRBV6-3 with TRBJ2-7, with D perhaps TRBD2 (7 bases). The germline CDR1 and CDR2 sequences are MNHEY and SVGEGT. The CDR3 totals 15 residues. Trimming shortened V by 8 bases and J by 4 bases, and 21 bases separated the two germline ends. The CDR3 is CASAPRGGRRYEQYF. CDR3 bases read: TGTGCCAGCGCCCCAAGGGGGGGGCGGCGATACGAG.